The clone carrying this T cell receptor (beta chain) was detected ten times or more. Its antigen is unidentified. From germline, CDR1 is SGHTA and CDR2 FQGNSA. This CDR3 comprises 15 residues. Between the trimmed V and J ends, which lost 1 base and 2 bases, there was a span of 12 bases. These data come from a study of T-cell reconstitution after alpha-beta-depleted transplantation in children. General study findings and limits: It was surviving recipient T cells and thymic progenitors that gave some patients high TCRbeta diversity at day 60.

Using unique molecular identifiers, the investigators prepared the TCRbeta library. TCRdb recomputed calls from the PCR reads with MiXCR, one row per CDR3 protein. The sample contains some 220,000 distinct CDR3 sequences, about 11% of which appear only once. The chain employs TRBV7-2 and TRBJ2-7, with D tentatively TRBD1 (5 bases). The origin of this receptor is a child in the first two years of life with acute myeloid leukemia, due to receive a stem cell transplant. This specimen consisted of PBMCs, obtained before TCRalphabeta/CD19-depleted stem cell transplant. CDR3 nucleotide sequence: TGTGCCAGCAGCTTAGGTGACAGACTCACCTACGAGCAGTACTTC. It codes for CASSLGDRLTYEQYF.